Below, 14 T cell receptor beta chains from the same sample are listed, as sequenced in a study of cytomegalovirus exposure and HLA in healthy donors. The PCR employed 60 Vbeta primers together with 13 Jbeta primers. Assay used: immunoSEQ multiplex PCR; TCRdb lists only in-frame clones, some missing. The table lists 130,000 or so clones, around 86% of them singletons. Sequenced input: PBMCs. The receptors were gathered from a woman between 50 and 59 years old in good health and CMV-seropositive.

The chain is built from TRBV7-9 and TRBJ2-5; TRBD2 matches 10 bases. The CDR3 contains 19 residues. Germline trimming cut 7 bases from V and 0 bases from J; bases unmatched to any gene: 17. Germline loops: CDR1 SEHNR, CDR2 FQNEAQ (reference sequence). The CDR3 loop reads CASTLRAGLAGVYQETQYF. CDR3 nucleotides: TGTGCCAGCACCCTACGAGCAGGTCTAGCGGGGGTCTACCAAGAGACCCAGTACTTC.

The chain carries TRBV5-4 and TRBJ1-2; 9 bases agree with TRBD1. Per the germline V gene, CDR1 is SGHNT and CDR2 is YYREEE (reference sequence). Trimming cost V 0 bases and J 6 bases; bases outside gene matches: 6. This CDR3 is 15 amino acids long. CDR3 region: CASSLDRTGGNGYTF. DNA of the CDR3: TGTGCCAGCAGCTTGGACCGAACAGGGGGCAATGGCTACACCTTC.

This chain uses TRBV9 with TRBJ1-1; perhaps TRBD1 as D (6 bases). Germline CDR1 reads SGDLS; CDR2 reads YYNGEE. Deletions cut 4 bases from V and 8 bases from J, with 15 bases between. This CDR3 is built from 13 residues. The CDR3 DNA is TGTGCCAGCAGCTCCCGCAGGGGCGACGAAGCTTTCTTT. Its translation: CASSSRRGDEAFF.

This rearrangement joins TRBV6-4 to TRBJ2-1, with D hard to call. V gave up 3 bases and J gave up 0 bases, with 12 bases separating them. Germline lookup yields CDR1 MRHNA and CDR2 SNTAGT. This CDR3 region has 16 residues. In DNA, the CDR3 is TGTGCCAGCAGTGAGAGGTTAAGCGACTCCTACAATGAGCAGTTCTTC. Translation: CASSERLSDSYNEQFF.

CDR3 protein: CASSQVGRWNTEAFF. Here the CDR3 DNA reads TGCGCCAGCAGCCAAGTGGGCAGGTGGAACACTGAAGCTTTCTTT. The V gene is TRBV4-1, the J gene TRBJ1-1; D call uncertain. The CDR3 loop spans 15 amino acids. Germline V lookup: CDR1 MGHRA, CDR2 YSYEKL. Trimming cost V 1 base and J 1 base, with 10 bases left between them.

The chain carries TRBV7-9 and TRBJ1-4; no definite D call. Trimming left V 11 bases short and J 7 bases short, with 17 bases between. Germline CDR1 reads SEHNR; CDR2 reads FQNEAQ (reference sequence). CDR3 length: 13 amino acids. The CDR3 DNA sequence: TGTGCCTCCACGGTCCCGGGAGTTGAAAAACTGTTTTTT. Translation gives CASTVPGVEKLFF.

This chain connects TRBV28 to TRBJ1-5; D is unclear. From germline, CDR1 is MDHEN and CDR2 SYDVKM. Trimming left V 5 bases short and J 7 bases short, with 9 bases between. There are 12 residues in the CDR3. CDR3 DNA: TGTGCCAGCAGTCTCCCTACCCAGCCCCAGCATTTT. This sequence encodes CASSLPTQPQHF. Using reference TRBV28 and TRBJ1-5 for the parts outside the CDR3, the full variable domain is DVKVTQSSRYLVKRTGEKVFLECVQDMDHENMFWYRQDPGLGLRLIYFSYDVKMKEKGDIPEGYSVSREKKERFSLILESASTNQTSMYLCASSLPTQPQHFGDGTRLSIL.

The chain is built from TRBV5-1 and TRBJ1-1; no clear D gene. Looked up from germline, CDR1 is SGHRS and CDR2 is YFSETQ. The length of the CDR3 is 15 residues. With 7 bases removed from V and 1 base from J, the gap between germline ends came to 17 bases. The CDR3 DNA sequence: TGCGCCAGCTCCCCGCGGGCGGGAAGGAACACTGAAGCTTTCTTT. Translation: CASSPRAGRNTEAFF.

This chain joins TRBV6-5 and TRBJ1-1, with TRBD1 as a possible D gene (6 bases). The CDR3 totals 14 residues. Germline V gene sequence: CDR1 MNHEY, CDR2 SVGAGI. V lost 4 bases and J 2 bases, leaving 11 bases between the germline ends. For the CDR3, the DNA is TGTGCCAGCAGTTTCTTGGACAGTAACACTGAAGCTTTCTTT. It translates to CASSFLDSNTEAFF.

The rearrangement joins TRBV7-2 to TRBJ2-3; 7 bases agree with TRBD1. CDR1 SGHTA and CDR2 FQGNSA come from the germline V gene. V trimming: 5 bases; J trimming: 5 bases; junction bases outside the gene matches: 7. This CDR3 has 14 residues. CDR3 sequence reads: CASSTRQGRDTQYF. The CDR3, as DNA: TGTGCCAGCAGCACTCGACAGGGAAGAGATACGCAGTATTTT. The entire variable domain, with the rest obtained from reference TRBV7-2 and TRBJ2-3, is as follows: GAGVSQSPSNKVTEKGKDVELRCDPISGHTALYWYRQSLGQGLEFLIYFQGNSAPDKSGLPSDRFSAERTGGSVSTLTIQRTQQEDSAVYLCASSTRQGRDTQYFGPGTRLTVL.

In the case of this clone: A junction end diverges from the germline sequence, so it may reflect a read error. This sample also contains other DNA sequences that code for the same CDR3. The chain is built from TRBV19 and TRBJ1-5, with TRBD1 matching over 8 bases. The CDR3 has 17 amino acids. CDR1 is LNHDA and CDR2 is SQIVND in the germline V gene (reference sequence). The CDR3 DNA reads as TGTGCCAGTAGTATTCCCATGACAGGGGCTAGCAACCAGCCCCAGCATTTT. Its protein product is CASSIPMTGASNQPQHF.

V and J are TRBV6-6 and TRBJ1-5; 7 positions match TRBD1. The CDR3 is 15 residues long. From germline, CDR1 is MNHNY and CDR2 SVGAGI (reference sequence). J gave up 7 bases and V 4 bases, and 10 bases lay outside the gene matches. The CDR3 is CASSLGGVGSQPQHF. CDR3 coding DNA: TGTGCCAGCAGTTTAGGGGGCGTCGGAAGCCAGCCCCAGCATTTT.

As regards this clone: One end of the junction does not line up with germline, which may come from a read error. The chain is built from TRBV30 and TRBJ1-2; no firm D call. Germline lookup yields CDR1 GTSNPN and CDR2 SVGIG (reference sequence). This CDR3 is 12 amino acids long. In DNA form, the CDR3 reads TGTGCCTGGGAGGACTATAACTTTGGCTACACCTTC. Its translation: CAWEDYNFGYTF.

This chain connects TRBV7-2 to TRBJ2-2; 11 positions agree with TRBD2. The CDR3 is 19 residues long. The germline V gene encodes CDR1 SGHTA and CDR2 FQGNSA. Losses at the gene ends were 2 bases for V and 2 bases for J; bases not matched to a gene: 10. In DNA, the CDR3 is TGTGCCAGCAGCTTATTTAGCGGGGGGGCCAATCTTAACACCGGGGAGCTGTTTTTT. Translating gives CASSLFSGGANLNTGELFF.